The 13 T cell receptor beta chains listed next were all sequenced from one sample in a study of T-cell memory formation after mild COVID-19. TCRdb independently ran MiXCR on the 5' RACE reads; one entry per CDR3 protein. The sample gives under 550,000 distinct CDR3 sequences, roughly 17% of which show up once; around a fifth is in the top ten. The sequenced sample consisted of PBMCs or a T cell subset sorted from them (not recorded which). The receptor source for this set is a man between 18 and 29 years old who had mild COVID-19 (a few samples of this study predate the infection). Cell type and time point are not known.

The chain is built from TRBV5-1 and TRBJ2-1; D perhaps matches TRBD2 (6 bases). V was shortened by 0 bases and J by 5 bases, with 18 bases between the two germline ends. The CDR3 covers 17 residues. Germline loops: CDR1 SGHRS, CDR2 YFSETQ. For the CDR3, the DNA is TGCGCCAGCAGCTTGGGGTCAATTTTAGCGGCGGACAATGAGCAGTTCTTC. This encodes CASSLGSILAADNEQFF.

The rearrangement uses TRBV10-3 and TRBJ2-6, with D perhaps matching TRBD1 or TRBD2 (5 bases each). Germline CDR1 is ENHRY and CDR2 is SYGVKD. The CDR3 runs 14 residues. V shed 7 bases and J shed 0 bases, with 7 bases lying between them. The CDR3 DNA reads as TGTGCCATCAAGGGGAGCTCTGGGGCCAACGTCCTGACTTTC. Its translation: CAIKGSSGANVLTF.

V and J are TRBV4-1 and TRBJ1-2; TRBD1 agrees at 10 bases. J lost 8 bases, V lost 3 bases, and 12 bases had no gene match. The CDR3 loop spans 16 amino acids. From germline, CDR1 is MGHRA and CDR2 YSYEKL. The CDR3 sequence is CASSHYAGTGVVGYTF. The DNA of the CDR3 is TGCGCCAGCAGCCATTACGCTGGGACAGGGGTAGTAGGCTACACCTTC.

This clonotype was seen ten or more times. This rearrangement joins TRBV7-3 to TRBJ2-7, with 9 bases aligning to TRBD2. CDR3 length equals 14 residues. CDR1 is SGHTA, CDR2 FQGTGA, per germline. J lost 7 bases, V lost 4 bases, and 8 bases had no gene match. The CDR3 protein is CASSSLAGMGEQYF. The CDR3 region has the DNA TGTGCCAGCAGCTCACTAGCGGGCATGGGGGAGCAGTACTTC.

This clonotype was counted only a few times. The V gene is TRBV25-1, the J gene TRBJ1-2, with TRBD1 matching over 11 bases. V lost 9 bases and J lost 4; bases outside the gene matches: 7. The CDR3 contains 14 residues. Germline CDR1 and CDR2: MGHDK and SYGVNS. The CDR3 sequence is CASDPGTGGYGYTF. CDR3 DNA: TGTGCCAGTGATCCGGGGACAGGGGGCTATGGCTACACCTTC.

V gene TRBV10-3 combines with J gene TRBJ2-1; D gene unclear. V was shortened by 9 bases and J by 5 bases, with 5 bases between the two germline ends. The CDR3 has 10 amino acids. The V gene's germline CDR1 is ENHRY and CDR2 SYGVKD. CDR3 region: CAMGNNEQFF. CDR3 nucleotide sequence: TGTGCCATGGGCAACAATGAGCAGTTCTTC.

DNA of the CDR3: TGTGCCAGCAGCTTAAACGGGGGACGGGGCCAAGAGACCCAGTACTTC. Amino acids: CASSLNGGRGQETQYF. The chain combines TRBV7-3 with TRBJ2-5, with D perhaps matching TRBD2 (6 bases). V shed 1 base and J shed 1 base, with 13 bases lying between them. Looked up from germline, CDR1 is SGHTA and CDR2 is FQGTGA. This CDR3 has 16 residues.

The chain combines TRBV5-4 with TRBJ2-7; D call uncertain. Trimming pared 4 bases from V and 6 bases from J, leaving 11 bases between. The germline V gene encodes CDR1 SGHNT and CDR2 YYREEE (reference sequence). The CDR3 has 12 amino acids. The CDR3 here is CASSRPDSEQYV. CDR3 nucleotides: TGTGCCAGCAGCCGTCCGGATTCCGAGCAGTACGTC.

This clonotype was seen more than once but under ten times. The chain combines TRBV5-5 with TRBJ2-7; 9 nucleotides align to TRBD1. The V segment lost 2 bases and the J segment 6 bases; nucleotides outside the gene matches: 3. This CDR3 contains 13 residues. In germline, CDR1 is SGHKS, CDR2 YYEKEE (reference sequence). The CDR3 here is CASSFDRGGEQYV. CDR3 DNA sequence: TGTGCCAGCAGCTTTGACAGGGGGGGCGAGCAGTACGTC.

The CDR3 DNA reads TGTGCCAGCAGTCTGGGACTAGGGAAGAACATTCAGTACTTC. Its protein is CASSLGLGKNIQYF. The gene calls are TRBV12-3 or TRBV12-4 and TRBJ2-4, with 8 nucleotides matching TRBD2. Trimming at V came to 5 bases and at J to 7 bases, leaving 7 bases not matched to a gene. The CDR3 is 14 amino acids.

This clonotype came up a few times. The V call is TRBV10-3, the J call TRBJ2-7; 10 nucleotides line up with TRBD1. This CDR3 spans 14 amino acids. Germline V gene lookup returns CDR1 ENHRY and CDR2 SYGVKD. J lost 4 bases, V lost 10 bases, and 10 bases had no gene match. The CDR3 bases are TGTGCCACCCGACGAGGGACAGGGGCATACGAGCAGTACTTC. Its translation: CATRRGTGAYEQYF.

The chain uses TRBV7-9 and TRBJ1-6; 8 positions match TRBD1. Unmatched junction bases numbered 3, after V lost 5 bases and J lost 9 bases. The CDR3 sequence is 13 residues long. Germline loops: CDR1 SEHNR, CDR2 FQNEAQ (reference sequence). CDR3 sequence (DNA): TGTGCCAGCAGCGTGGACAGGGCTTCACCCCTCCACTTT. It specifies CASSVDRASPLHF.

CDR3 in DNA: TGCAGTGCGCGGTACACATTACTAGCCAAAAACATTCAGTACTTC. This translates into CSARYTLLAKNIQYF. The chain employs TRBV20-1 and TRBJ2-4; unclear D gene. CDR3 length equals 15 residues. Germline values: CDR1 DFQATT, CDR2 SNEGSKA (reference sequence). Trimming removed 6 bases at V and 0 bases at J, with 15 bases between.